The next 17 T cell receptor beta chains were all read from a single sample in a study of cytomegalovirus exposure and HLA in healthy donors. PCR was performed using 60 Vbeta and 13 Jbeta primers. The repertoire was sequenced with immunoSEQ multiplex PCR; TCRdb's copy has only in-frame clones and lacks some. The data show approximately 150,000 clones, and the top ten clones hold 0.96%. Sequencing was done on a sample of PBMCs. Receptor source: a male donor in good health and CMV-seronegative.

This chain joins TRBV9 and TRBJ1-5; D possibly corresponds to TRBD1 (6 bases). V was clipped by 0 bases and J by 4 bases, with 8 bases between them. Germline lookup yields CDR1 SGDLS and CDR2 YYNGEE. The CDR3 spans 14 residues. The CDR3 loop reads CASSVGTDNQPQHF. As DNA, the CDR3 is TGTGCCAGCAGCGTAGGGACAGATAATCAGCCCCAGCATTTT.

V usage is TRBV4-2 and J usage is TRBJ1-1; 7 bases agree with TRBD1. CDR1 and CDR2 from the germline V gene are LGHNA and YNFKEQ. CDR3 length: 16 residues. Unmatched junction bases numbered 7, after V lost 3 bases and J lost 0 bases. DNA of the CDR3: TGTGCCAGCAGCCAGTATCCGACAGGGATGAACACTGAAGCTTTCTTT. Its protein is CASSQYPTGMNTEAFF.

The chain recombines TRBV18 with TRBJ2-5, with 7 bases matching TRBD2. This CDR3 has 18 amino acids. V shed 6 bases and J 0 bases; nucleotides not matched to a gene: 16. The germline CDR1 and CDR2 sequences are KGHSH and LQKENI. CDR3 DNA: TGTGCCAGCTCTGTCAAGCGAGCGGGGAGTTCTTACCAAGAGACCCAGTACTTC. This gives the protein CASSVKRAGSSYQETQYF.

The rearrangement uses TRBV5-1 and TRBJ1-2; D unresolved. The CDR3 covers 14 residues. The V gene lost 4 bases and the J gene lost 4 bases, with 14 bases spanning the gap. Looked up from germline, CDR1 is SGHRS and CDR2 is YFSETQ. The CDR3 loop is CASSGERASYGYTF. In DNA form, the CDR3 reads TGCGCCAGCAGCGGAGAGAGGGCTAGCTATGGCTACACCTTC.

The rearrangement links TRBV9 to TRBJ2-6; D not resolved. Trimming took 0 bases from V and 0 from J, leaving 13 bases between them. The V gene's germline CDR1 is SGDLS and CDR2 YYNGEE. The CDR3 totals 18 residues. The CDR3 protein is CASSVDPGTISGANVLTF. The CDR3 nucleotides are TGTGCCAGCAGCGTAGACCCAGGTACCATCTCTGGGGCCAACGTCCTGACTTTC.

The genes are TRBV7-2 and TRBJ1-6; TRBD1 is a possible D gene (6 bases). The CDR3 has 16 residues. Trimming took off 4 bases at V and 5 bases at J, with 15 bases between the two ends. The germline gives CDR1 SGHTA, CDR2 FQGNSA. This CDR3 is CASSSQGSNNNSPLHF. The DNA for the CDR3 is TGTGCCAGCAGCTCCCAGGGGAGCAATAATAATTCACCCCTCCACTTT.

This chain connects TRBV7-2 to TRBJ1-5; the D is unclear. Per the germline V gene, CDR1 is SGHTA and CDR2 is FQGNSA. Trimming pared 1 base from V and 1 base from J, leaving 11 bases between. This CDR3 has 16 amino acids. CDR3 in amino acids: CASSLGRPGSNQPQHF. DNA of the CDR3: TGTGCCAGCAGCTTAGGCCGACCAGGAAGCAATCAGCCCCAGCATTTT. Complete variable domain (other parts from reference TRBV7-2 and TRBJ1-5): GAGVSQSPSNKVTEKGKDVELRCDPISGHTALYWYRQSLGQGLEFLIYFQGNSAPDKSGLPSDRFSAERTGGSVSTLTIQRTQQEDSAVYLCASSLGRPGSNQPQHFGDGTRLSIL.

The gene calls are TRBV7-2 and TRBJ1-2; TRBD1 agrees at 8 bases. The CDR3 spans 14 residues. Germline-derived CDR1 and CDR2 are SGHTA and FQGNSA. V dropped 5 bases and J dropped 4; count of bases not matched to a gene: 6. In DNA, the CDR3 is TGTGCCAGCAGCCAACAGGGGGGTTCCTATGGCTACACCTTC. Protein sequence: CASSQQGGSYGYTF. Drawing the rest from reference TRBV7-2 and TRBJ1-2, the complete variable domain is GAGVSQSPSNKVTEKGKDVELRCDPISGHTALYWYRQSLGQGLEFLIYFQGNSAPDKSGLPSDRFSAERTGGSVSTLTIQRTQQEDSAVYLCASSQQGGSYGYTFGSGTRLTVV.

The rearrangement joins TRBV11-3 to TRBJ2-2; perhaps TRBD1 as D (5 bases). The CDR3 has 14 amino acids. V lost 3 bases, J lost 7 bases, and 12 bases lay in between. CDR1 SGHNT and CDR2 YENEEA come from the germline V gene. CDR3 region: CASSFSQVNGELFF. The CDR3 DNA is TGTGCCAGCAGCTTCTCACAGGTCAACGGGGAGCTGTTTTTT.

The V call is TRBV10-3, the J call TRBJ2-7; 8 bases fit TRBD1. CDR1 is ENHRY and CDR2 is SYGVKD in the germline V gene. Losses at the gene ends were 2 bases for V and 5 bases for J; bases not matched to a gene: 5. There are 14 residues in the CDR3. The CDR3 loop is CAISEAGGLDEQYF. CDR3 sequence (DNA): TGTGCCATCAGTGAGGCAGGGGGCCTGGACGAGCAGTACTTC.

This chain links TRBV30 with TRBJ2-7; TRBD2 aligns across 12 bases. Trimming cost V 7 bases and J 4 bases; bases outside gene matches: 5. The CDR3 runs to 13 residues. Germline V lookup: CDR1 GTSNPN, CDR2 SVGIG (reference sequence). CDR3 nucleotide sequence: TGTGCCTCCGGGACTAGCGGGTATTACGAGCAGTACTTC. It specifies CASGTSGYYEQYF.

The V gene is TRBV7-9, the J gene TRBJ1-1; D is possibly TRBD1 (6 bases). Germline V gene lookup returns CDR1 SEHNR and CDR2 FQNEAQ (reference sequence). With 3 bases removed from V and 1 base from J, the gap between germline ends came to 9 bases. The CDR3 sequence is 14 residues long. The CDR3 DNA sequence: TGTGCCAGCAGCTTTGGGACAACGAACACTGAAGCTTTCTTT. Translation gives CASSFGTTNTEAFF.

The CDR3 loop reads CASSFRTGRGTTEAFF. CDR3 DNA: TGTGCCAGCAGTTTTCGGACAGGGAGGGGGACGACTGAAGCTTTCTTT. This chain uses TRBV27 with TRBJ1-1; 8 nucleotides match TRBD1. The CDR3 runs 16 residues. Per germline, CDR1 MNHEY and CDR2 SMNVEV (reference sequence). J was trimmed by 5 bases and V by 3 bases; bases with no gene match: 11.

V is TRBV6-1 and J is TRBJ1-2; D is uncertain. The CDR3 is 15 residues long. Germline assignment: CDR1 MNHNS and CDR2 SASEGT. V gave up 2 bases and J gave up 8 bases, with 18 bases separating them. Written as DNA, the CDR3 is TGTGCCAGCAGTGAACTCCCCGGGCCTCGGGAGGGCTACACCTTC. Amino acids: CASSELPGPREGYTF.

V gene TRBV7-9 combines with J gene TRBJ2-5, with TRBD1 identical over 7 bases. This CDR3 is 15 amino acids long. Per the germline V gene, CDR1 is SEHNR and CDR2 is FQNEAQ (reference sequence). The J segment lost 5 bases and the V segment lost 5 bases, leaving 11 bases of the junction unmatched. This chain's CDR3 is CASSPPGQLGETQYF. Written as DNA, the CDR3 is TGTGCCAGCAGCCCTCCGGGACAGTTAGGGGAGACCCAGTACTTC.

The chain joins TRBV19 to TRBJ2-3; D remains unclear. This CDR3 comprises 14 residues. V lost 5 bases to trimming and J lost 3 bases, with 12 bases between them. Germline CDR1 and CDR2: LNHDA and SQIVND (reference sequence). The CDR3 reads CASSLRDITDTQYF. Here the CDR3 DNA reads TGTGCCAGTAGTCTGCGAGACATAACAGATACGCAGTATTTT.

The genes are TRBV5-4 and TRBJ1-1; maybe TRBD1 (5 bases). CDR1 is SGHNT, CDR2 YYREEE, per germline (reference sequence). The CDR3 spans 15 residues. Trimming shortened V by 3 bases and J by 0 bases, and 12 bases separated the two germline ends. The CDR3 loop reads CASSSGTPMNTEAFF. DNA of the CDR3: TGTGCCAGCAGCTCCGGGACTCCCATGAACACTGAAGCTTTCTTT.